Below, 11 T cell receptor beta chains from the same sample are listed, as sequenced in a study. Via MiXCR, TCRdb re-called the reads, giving one row per CDR3 protein. The data hold about 15,000 distinct CDR3 sequences, with 30% to 40% observed a single time. The sample was blood. The receptor set was obtained from a human donor.

This clonotype was recorded at least ten times. Mismatch with germline at one junction end may stem from a read error. The chain is built from TRBV4-2 and TRBJ2-4; D might be TRBD2 (6 bases). This CDR3 has 16 residues. Germline CDR1 reads LGHNA; CDR2 reads YNFKEQ. The CDR3 DNA follows: TGTGCCAGCAACCAAGGAGGGGTCGTAGCCAAAAACATTCAGTACTTC. Translated: CASNQGGVVAKNIQYF.

A note on this clonotype: Just one base apart from a much larger clone, this may be a read error. This chain links TRBV18 with TRBJ2-7, with TRBD2 identical over 8 bases. CDR1 and CDR2 (germline): KGHSH, LQKENI. The CDR3 runs to 16 residues. The CDR3 loop reads CASSPELSLAGTERYF. The CDR3 DNA sequence: TGTGCCAGCTCACCTGAACTTTCTCTAGCGGGTACGGAGCGGTACTTC.

By its share, this clonotype is medium-sized. The chain recombines TRBV20-1 with TRBJ1-2, with 10 bases aligning to TRBD1. The junction had 11 bases not matched to a gene; V was cut back by 4 bases and J by 6 bases. CDR1 and CDR2 from the germline V gene are DFQATT and SNEGSKA (reference sequence). There are 15 residues in the CDR3. CDR3 sequence (DNA): TGCAGTGCTACTCGACTGACAGGGGGCGCCGATGGCTACACCTTC. As protein: CSATRLTGGADGYTF.

By frequency in the sample, this clonotype is medium-sized. The chain employs TRBV18 and TRBJ2-1; 7 positions agree with TRBD1. The CDR3 sequence is 13 residues long. Germline V lookup: CDR1 KGHSH, CDR2 LQKENI. V lost 2 bases, J lost 7 bases, and 2 bases stayed unmatched. The CDR3 here is CASSPSGQNEQFF. Written as DNA, the CDR3 is TGTGCCAGCTCACCATCGGGACAGAATGAGCAGTTCTTC. Full variable domain (remainder filled in from reference TRBV18 and TRBJ2-1): NAGVMQNPRHLVRRRGQEARLRCSPMKGHSHVYWYRQLPEEGLKFMVYLQKENIIDESGMPKERFSAEFPKEGPSILRIQQVVRGDSAAYFCASSPSGQNEQFFGPGTRLTVL.

This clonotype has at least ten counts. Compared with germline, one end of the junction differs, possibly owing to a read error. V usage is TRBV18 and J usage is TRBJ2-5, with D unresolved. This CDR3 has 12 residues. CDR1 is KGHSH, CDR2 LQKENI, per germline. CDR3 coding DNA: TGTGTCAGCTCATCAACCCAAGAGACCCAGTACTTC. Its protein is CVSSSTQETQYF.

At least ten counts were recorded for this clonotype. The chain recombines TRBV4-3 with TRBJ1-2; D not certain. Germline assignment: CDR1 LGHNA and CDR2 YSLEER. This CDR3 region has 14 residues. Trimming stripped 4 bases from V and 3 bases from J, with 12 bases between. CDR3 sequence: CASSPTDTYYGYTF. The CDR3 DNA is TGCGCCAGCAGCCCGACCGACACGTACTATGGCTACACCTTC.

By its share, this clonotype is large. The chain combines TRBV29-1 with TRBJ2-3; D gene uncertain. Trimming took off 8 bases at V and 3 bases at J, with 15 bases between the two ends. The germline V gene encodes CDR1 SQVTM and CDR2 ANQGSEA. The CDR3 extends over 13 amino acids. For the CDR3, the DNA is TGCAGCCTAAGGAGTGGGCTAACAGATACGCAGTATTTT. The encoded protein is CSLRSGLTDTQYF.

In its sample, this clonotype was seen many times. The rearrangement links TRBV28 to TRBJ2-5; possible D gene TRBD1, 6 bases. Trimming removed 7 bases at V and 5 bases at J, with 20 bases between. The CDR3 length is 15 residues. The germline gives CDR1 MDHEN, CDR2 SYDVKM. CDR3: CASTITQGWAETQYF. The CDR3 DNA follows: TGTGCCAGCACCATCACACAGGGCTGGGCGGAGACCCAGTACTTC.

The J gene is TRBJ2-1, the V gene TRBV4-3, with 9 positions matching TRBD2. Germline assignment: CDR1 LGHNA and CDR2 YSLEER. This CDR3 has 15 residues. Trimming removed 2 bases from V and 12 bases from J; junction bases left unmatched: 11. This CDR3 reads CASSQLSGLADTQFF. The DNA of the CDR3 is TGCGCCAGCAGCCAACTCTCGGGACTAGCAGATACGCAGTTCTTC.

By sample share, this clonotype is medium-sized. The chain is built from TRBV20-1 and TRBJ1-2, with a possible D match to TRBD1 (6 bases). The CDR3 is 14 amino acids. Germline CDR1 and CDR2: DFQATT and SNEGSKA (reference sequence). V shed 6 bases and J shed 12 bases, with 26 bases lying between them. The CDR3 nucleotides read TGCAGTGCCACTCACCCATTACAGGGTCCCGAGAACACCTTC. As protein: CSATHPLQGPENTF.

This clonotype was detected only a few times. This sequence joins TRBV28 and TRBJ1-3; TRBD1 aligns across 10 bases. This CDR3 has 19 amino acids. Germline V lookup: CDR1 MDHEN, CDR2 SYDVKM. The trim removed 3 bases at V and 4 bases at J, leaving 15 bases unmatched. This chain's CDR3 is CASSLASGQGQMMGNTIYF. In DNA, the CDR3 is TGTGCCAGCAGTTTGGCGTCGGGACAGGGGCAAATGATGGGAAACACCATATATTTT.